Below, one T cell receptor (beta chain) is given with its context. Its specific antigen is unknown. Base qualities are not at hand, and no much larger clone is one base apart. The library came from the immunoSEQ multiplex PCR assay. RNA was extracted from all samples and reverse transcribed into cDNA, which served as template for TCR sequencing. First-strand cDNA was synthesized using SuperScript III with a 2:1 mix of oligo-dT and random hexamers. Amplification bias was assessed with a synthetic immune receptor repertoire, and residual bias was removed computationally. As for the original processing: After raw reads were preprocessed to remove errors, the CDR3 was defined following IMGT conventions as running from the conserved cysteine to phenylalanine. Clonality was computed as 1 minus the Shannon entropy, with the entropy normalized by log2 of the number of productive unique TCRs. Whether each scalp clone was CD4 or CD8 was inferred by checking scalp TCRbeta sequences against the CD4 and CD8 repertoires from sorted blood. Sourced from immuneACCESS, this table was stored by TCRdb with only in-frame sequences that have V and J called. A share of the clones is absent; for the studies checked, an unresolved V gene accounts for under half, and the remainder has no known explanation. V and J calls plus clone size are reproduced from that table; the DNA served to infer D and trimming. A total of more than 200,000 clones appear in this sample, under 70% of them only once. The ten largest clones add up to more than 3.5% of the sample.

The time point label on this specimen signifies: about 4 weeks on oral tofacitinib. The treatment or condition label corresponds to: oral pan-JAK inhibitor, 5-10 mg twice daily. Lesional scalp punch biopsies and peripheral blood were obtained from alopecia areata patients. PBMCs were isolated by density centrifugation and stained for CD3, CD4 and CD8, after which CD4+ and CD8+ T cells were sorted on a FACSAria. The data originate from a study of CD8+ T cells in alopecia areata (dated by TCRdb to the late 2010s). Broadly, across the study: The treated patients took part in an open-label pilot trial in which moderate-to-severe alopecia areata was treated with oral tofacitinib at 5 to 10 mg twice daily. Patients stayed on tofacitinib for 6 to 18 months and then had 6 months of follow-up off drug so that delayed response and recurrence could be assessed. The SALT score, which quantifies the percentage of affected scalp surface area, was used to measure disease severity in treated patients. The study used high-throughput TCRbeta sequencing to examine T cell clonal expansion in alopecia areata, in both the C3H/HeJ mouse model and human patients. Scalp tissue and sorted CD4+ and CD8+ peripheral blood T cells from patchy and totalis/universalis alopecia areata patients and from healthy controls were covered by human TCRbeta sequencing. Biopsies were taken from tofacitinib-treated patients at baseline and at 4 and 24 weeks of treatment, and a later scalp biopsy was taken in several of the tofacitinib-treated patients. Scalp clonality was compared across normal scalp (n=4), patchy alopecia areata scalp (n=8), and alopecia totalis/universalis scalp (n=8). RNA was extracted with the PAXgene miRNA kit for fixed scalp, the miRNeasy kit for PBMCs, and the RNeasy kit for mouse skin. immunoSEQ multiplex PCR using 35 Vbeta forward primers and 13 Jbeta reverse primers was used to amplify TCRbeta CDR3 regions.

Study-wide findings and limitations: Because the treated cohort was small and had just a single nonresponder, larger studies are needed to establish links between baseline CD8+ expansion and response. Compared with normal scalp, lesional scalp had higher clonality and more expanded CD8+ clones, particularly in alopecia totalis/universalis, a pattern that suggests antigenic drive. TCR sequences shared between patients were less clear than in mice, possibly partly because of HLA diversity in the patient population. During tofacitinib treatment, many expanded lesional clones stuck around in both scalp and blood, and this persistence may partly explain why relapse happens after treatment is stopped. Resident alphabeta T cells in normal human skin are also sequenced, complicating scalp TCR repertoire analysis, unlike mouse skin dominated by gammadelta T cells. Tofacitinib significantly lowered scalp clonality and the number of expanded CD8+ clones among the top 100 scalp clones.

The germline V gene supplies CDR1 MGHRA and CDR2 YSYEKL. The CDR3 runs 18 residues from the cysteine to the phenylalanine. CDR3 DNA only is kept here, 54 bases in frame from base 1. After removal of 2 bases from V and 9 bases from J, the junction retains 18 bases not matched to a gene. This sequence uses TRBV4-1 and TRBJ2-2; 7 bases in between match TRBD2. This clonotype was obtained from a human donor with alopecia areata. This specimen consisted of CD4+ T cells sorted from blood, obtained at week 4, from a patient treated with tofacitinib. The base sequence is TGCGCCAGCAGCCAACTAGATTTTGGCGGGCTCGGGGGGAGGGAGCTGTTTTTT. It encodes CASSQLDFGGLGGRELFF.